Ten or more counts support the clone carrying this T cell receptor beta chain. The data stem from a study of T cells in Graves' hyperthyroidism and ophthalmopathy. Study summary: Peripheral blood was collected at initial diagnosis, before any treatment.

TCR beta CDR3 regions were amplified from RNA. Primed by the HTBI set, a first-round RT-PCR was run on the TCR CDR3. One entry per CDR3 protein results from TCRdb running MiXCR on the multiplex PCR reads. Here the sample spans 700,000 or so distinct CDR3 sequences, 16% being singletons. The CDR3 totals 15 residues. V shed 3 bases, J shed 8 bases, and the junction held 9 bases outside the gene matches. The germline CDR1 and CDR2 sequences are SGHRS and YFSETQ. Sequenced material: blood. The chain is built from TRBV5-1 and TRBJ2-1; 9 nucleotides match TRBD2. This receptor was taken from a man between 18 and 29 years old with Graves' hyperthyroidism. The CDR3 protein is CASSSPGSGRHEQFF. CDR3 in DNA: TGCGCCAGCAGCTCCCCGGGTAGCGGGAGACATGAGCAGTTCTTC.